These 7 T cell receptor beta chains were all obtained from the same sample, sequenced in a study of vaccination effects on CD4 cells after COVID-19. Culture proceeded for 10 days, and CD4+ T cells were then isolated. Two doses of BNT162b2 or mRNA-1273 vaccine were administered to participants. Only in-frame clones appear in the TCRdb table, and some are missing; sequencing was by immunoSEQ multiplex PCR. Among about 8,900 clones listed, around 74% were seen once. These receptors lack a known antigen. Source: CD4+ T cells from PBMCs cultured without peptide, taken after COVID-19 vaccination. The receptors stem from a human donor who received a COVID-19 vaccine.

The chain couples TRBV5-3 to TRBJ1-2; D is unresolved. TRBV5-3 is sorted into the ORF group, with uncertain function. The CDR3 has 10 residues. Trimming removed 3 bases from V and 6 bases from J, with 3 bases in between. In DNA, the CDR3 is TGTGCCAGAAGCTGGAATGGCTACACCTTC. This codes for CARSWNGYTF.

V and J are TRBV7-2 and TRBJ2-2; the match to TRBD1 covers 9 bases. The CDR3 consists of 15 residues. Per the germline V gene, CDR1 is SGHTA and CDR2 is FQGNSA. Germline trimming cut 5 bases from V and 3 bases from J; bases unmatched to any gene: 4. CDR3 amino acids: CASSPGTGHTGELFF. CDR3 nucleotide sequence: TGTGCCAGCAGCCCCGGGACAGGGCACACCGGGGAGCTGTTTTTT.

The chain employs TRBV6-5 and TRBJ1-6, with D tentatively TRBD1 (6 bases). Looked up from germline, CDR1 is MNHEY and CDR2 is SVGAGI. Trimming shortened V by 11 bases and J by 9 bases, and 17 bases separated the two germline ends. The CDR3 is made up of 13 amino acids. The CDR3 DNA follows: TGTGCCGGATCGTACAGGGTCGGTTCACCCCTCCACTTT. Protein: CAGSYRVGSPLHF.

The V gene is TRBV6-5, the J gene TRBJ2-2; maybe TRBD2 (5 bases). V was shortened by 9 bases and J by 1 base, with 12 bases between the two germline ends. The length of the CDR3 is 14 residues. The germline V gene encodes CDR1 MNHEY and CDR2 SVGAGI. Here the CDR3 reads CASTGLRNTGELFF. DNA of the CDR3: TGTGCCAGTACGGGGTTACGGAACACCGGGGAGCTGTTTTTT.

The V call is TRBV18, the J call TRBJ1-5; a possible D gene is TRBD1 (6 bases). The CDR3 loop spans 14 amino acids. V was pared by 4 bases and J by 9 bases, with 16 bases between. Germline V gene sequence: CDR1 KGHSH, CDR2 LQKENI. CDR3 loop: CASSQDRQRGPQHF. The CDR3 DNA reads TGTGCCAGCTCACAAGACAGGCAAAGAGGGCCCCAGCATTTT.

The chain joins TRBV24-1 to TRBJ2-1, with a possible D match to TRBD2 (5 bases). The CDR3 contains 15 residues. CDR1 is KGHDR and CDR2 is SFDVKD in the germline V gene. V lost 3 bases and J 2 bases, leaving 10 bases between the germline ends. CDR3 in DNA: TGTGCCACCAGTGATCCAGGTAGCGCCTACAATGAGCAGTTCTTC. This encodes CATSDPGSAYNEQFF.

The chain recombines TRBV25-1 with TRBJ2-5; D gene unclear. From germline, CDR1 is MGHDK and CDR2 SYGVNS. The CDR3 is 18 amino acids. V was trimmed by 3 bases and J by 0 bases, leaving 20 bases between them. CDR3 nucleotides: TGTGCCAGCAGTGATCGGTTATCTCCACAGATACACCAAGAGACCCAGTACTTC. Translated: CASSDRLSPQIHQETQYF.